This T cell receptor (beta chain) was observed in a study of chemoradiotherapy in HPV16-positive cancers. Study background: Functional T-cell assays on a couple of HPV16-positive patients' cells defined candidate HPV-specific clones and common TCR motifs. Study results and caveats: Candidate HPV-specific clones and E7-related TCR motifs grew in tumor during treatment. Functional assays defining HPV-specific T cells used only a couple of HPV16-positive patients.

V gave up 4 bases and J gave up 0 bases, with 13 bases separating them. This CDR3 region has 15 residues. Generated by immunoSEQ multiplex PCR, the TCRdb table keeps only in-frame clones and is missing some. The table shows thousands of clones, with 75% to 85% occurring only once. A note on this clone: The antigen is unknown.

The receptor was derived from a human donor with HPV-associated anogenital cancer. The chain combines TRBV5-3 with TRBJ1-2; D is perhaps TRBD1 (5 bases). TRBV5-3 is placed among ORFs of uncertain function. Sequences were derived from tumor tissue, sampled from a patient who underwent chemoradiotherapy. The CDR3 DNA reads TGTGCCAGAAGCCTAACAGGAGTAGCTAACTATGGCTACACCTTC. Translation: CARSLTGVANYGYTF.